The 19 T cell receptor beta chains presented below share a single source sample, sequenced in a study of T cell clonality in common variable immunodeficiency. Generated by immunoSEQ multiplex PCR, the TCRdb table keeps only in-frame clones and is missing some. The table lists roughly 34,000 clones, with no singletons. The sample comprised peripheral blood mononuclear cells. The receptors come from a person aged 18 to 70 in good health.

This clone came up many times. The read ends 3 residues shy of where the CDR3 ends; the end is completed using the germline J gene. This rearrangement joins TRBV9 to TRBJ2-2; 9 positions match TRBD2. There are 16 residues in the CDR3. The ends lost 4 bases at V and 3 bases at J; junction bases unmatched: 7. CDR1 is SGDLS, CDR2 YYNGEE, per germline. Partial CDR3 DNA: TGTGCCAGCAGCCTACGACTAGCGGTCGACACCGGGGAG. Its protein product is CASSLRLAVDTGE. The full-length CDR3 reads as CASSLRLAVDTGELFF.

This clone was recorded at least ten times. The part of the CDR3 DNA that was read is TGTGCCAGCTCAACCGGGACTAACGTTATAGGC. Its translation: CASSTGTNVIG. The entire CDR3 protein reads CASSTGTNVIGYTF. The genes are TRBV18 and TRBJ1-2; maybe TRBD1 (5 bases). Read sequence stops 3 residues before the CDR3 end, and the germline J gene provides the missing end. Germline V gene data show CDR1 as KGHSH and CDR2 as LQKENI. CDR3 size: 14 residues.

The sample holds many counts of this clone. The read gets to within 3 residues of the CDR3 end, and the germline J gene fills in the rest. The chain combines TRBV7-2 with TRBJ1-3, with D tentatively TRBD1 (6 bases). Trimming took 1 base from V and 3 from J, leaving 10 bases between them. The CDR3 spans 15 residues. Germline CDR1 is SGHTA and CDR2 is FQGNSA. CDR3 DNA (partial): TGTGCCAGCAGCTTAGTTGGCAGGGGTGGAAACACC. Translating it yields CASSLVGRGGNT. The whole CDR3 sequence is CASSLVGRGGNTIYF.

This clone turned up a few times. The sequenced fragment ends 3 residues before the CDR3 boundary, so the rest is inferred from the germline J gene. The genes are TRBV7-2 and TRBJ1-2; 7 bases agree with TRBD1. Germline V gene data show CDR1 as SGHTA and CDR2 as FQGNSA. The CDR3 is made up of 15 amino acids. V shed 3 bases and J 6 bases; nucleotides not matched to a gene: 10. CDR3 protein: CASSFRQGLLDGYTF. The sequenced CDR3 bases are TGTGCCAGCAGCTTCCGACAGGGTCTTTTGGATGGC.

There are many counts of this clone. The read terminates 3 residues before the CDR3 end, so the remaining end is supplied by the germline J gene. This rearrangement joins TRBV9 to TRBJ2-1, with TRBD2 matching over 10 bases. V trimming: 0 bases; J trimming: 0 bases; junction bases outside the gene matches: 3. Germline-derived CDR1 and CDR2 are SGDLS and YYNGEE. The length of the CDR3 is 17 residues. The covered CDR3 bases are TGTGCCAGCAGCGTAGGCACTAGCGGGGCCTCCTACAATGAG. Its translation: CASSVGTSGASYNE. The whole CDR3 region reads CASSVGTSGASYNEQFF.

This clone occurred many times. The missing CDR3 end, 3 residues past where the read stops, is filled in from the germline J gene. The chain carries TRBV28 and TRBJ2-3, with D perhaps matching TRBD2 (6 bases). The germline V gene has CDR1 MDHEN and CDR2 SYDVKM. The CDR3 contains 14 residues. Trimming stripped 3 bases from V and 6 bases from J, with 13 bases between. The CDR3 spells CASSLGGKLDTQYF. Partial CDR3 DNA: TGTGCCAGCAGTTTGGGGGGAAAACTGGATACG.

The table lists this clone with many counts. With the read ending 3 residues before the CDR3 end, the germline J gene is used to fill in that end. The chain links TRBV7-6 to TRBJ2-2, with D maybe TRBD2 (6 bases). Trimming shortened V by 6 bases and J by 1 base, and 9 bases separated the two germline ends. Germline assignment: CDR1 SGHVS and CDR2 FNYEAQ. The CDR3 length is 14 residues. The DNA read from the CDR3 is TGTGCCAGCAGGCGGGAACAGAACACCGGGGAG. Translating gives CASRREQNTGE. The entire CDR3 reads CASRREQNTGELFF.

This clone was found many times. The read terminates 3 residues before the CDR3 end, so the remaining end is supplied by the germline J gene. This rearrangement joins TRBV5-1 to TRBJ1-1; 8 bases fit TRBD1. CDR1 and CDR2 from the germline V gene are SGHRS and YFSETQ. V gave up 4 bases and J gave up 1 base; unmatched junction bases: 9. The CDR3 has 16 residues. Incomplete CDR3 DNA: TGCGCCAGCAGCGCTCCTGACAGGGGCCCGAACACTGAA. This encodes CASSAPDRGPNTE. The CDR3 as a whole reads CASSAPDRGPNTEAFF. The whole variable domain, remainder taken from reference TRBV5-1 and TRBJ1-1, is KAGVTQTPRYLIKTRGQQVTLSCSPISGHRSVSWYQQTPGQGLQFLFEYFSETQRNKGNFPGRFSGRQFSNSRSEMNVSTLELGDSALYLCASSAPDRGPNTEAFFGQGTRLTVV.

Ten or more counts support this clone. The part of the CDR3 DNA that was read is TGCAGCGTTGTGATTGGGACAGAGAGCTATGGC. It encodes CSVVIGTESYG. From start to end, the CDR3 is CSVVIGTESYGYTF. This chain links TRBV29-1 with TRBJ1-2; 7 bases are shared with TRBD1. The read halts 3 residues ahead of the CDR3 end, with the missing end drawn from the germline J gene. With 4 bases clipped from V and 4 bases from J, the junction kept 9 bases outside the gene matches. CDR3 length equals 14 residues. The germline V gene encodes CDR1 SQVTM and CDR2 ANQGSEA.

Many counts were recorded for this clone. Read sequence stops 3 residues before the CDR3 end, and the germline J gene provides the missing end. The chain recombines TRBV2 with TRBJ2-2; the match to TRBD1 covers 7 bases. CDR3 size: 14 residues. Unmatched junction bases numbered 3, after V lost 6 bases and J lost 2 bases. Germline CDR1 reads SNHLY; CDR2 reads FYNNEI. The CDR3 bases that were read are TGTGCCAGCAGGAGACAGGGAAACACCGGGGAG. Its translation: CASRRQGNTGE. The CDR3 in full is CASRRQGNTGELFF. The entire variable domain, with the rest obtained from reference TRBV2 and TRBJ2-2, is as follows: EPEVTQTPSHQVTQMGQEVILRCVPISNHLYFYWYRQILGQKVEFLVSFYNNEISEKSEIFDDQFSVERPDGSNFTLKIRSTKLEDSAMYFCASRRQGNTGELFFGEGSRLTVL.

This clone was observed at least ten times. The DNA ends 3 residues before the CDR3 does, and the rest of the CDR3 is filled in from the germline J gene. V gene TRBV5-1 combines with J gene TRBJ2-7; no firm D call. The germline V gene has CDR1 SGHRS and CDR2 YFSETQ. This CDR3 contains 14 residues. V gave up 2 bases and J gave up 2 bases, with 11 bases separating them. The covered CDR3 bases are TGCGCCAGCAGCTTCCATCGTGCGCCCTACGAG. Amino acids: CASSFHRAPYE. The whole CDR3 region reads CASSFHRAPYEQYF.

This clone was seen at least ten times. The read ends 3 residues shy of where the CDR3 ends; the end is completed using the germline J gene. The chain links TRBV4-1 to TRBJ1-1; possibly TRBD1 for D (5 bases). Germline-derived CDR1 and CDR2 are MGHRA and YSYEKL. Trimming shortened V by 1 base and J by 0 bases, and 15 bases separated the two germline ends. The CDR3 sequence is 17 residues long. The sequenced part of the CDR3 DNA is TGCGCCAGCAGCCAAGGGAGAGGCAGGGATTTGAACACTGAA. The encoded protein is CASSQGRGRDLNTE. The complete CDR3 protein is CASSQGRGRDLNTEAFF.

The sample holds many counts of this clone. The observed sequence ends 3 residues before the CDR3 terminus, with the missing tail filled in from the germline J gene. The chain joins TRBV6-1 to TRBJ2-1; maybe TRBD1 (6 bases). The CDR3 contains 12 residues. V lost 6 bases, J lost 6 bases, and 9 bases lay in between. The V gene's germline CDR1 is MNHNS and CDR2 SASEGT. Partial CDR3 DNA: TGTGCCAGCAGCGAACAGGGCAATGAG. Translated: CASSEQGNE. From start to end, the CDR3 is CASSEQGNEQFF.

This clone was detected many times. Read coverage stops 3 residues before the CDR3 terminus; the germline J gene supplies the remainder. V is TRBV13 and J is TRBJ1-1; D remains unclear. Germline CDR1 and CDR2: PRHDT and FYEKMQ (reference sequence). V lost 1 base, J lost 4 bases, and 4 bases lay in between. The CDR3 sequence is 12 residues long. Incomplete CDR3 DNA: TGTGCCAGCAGCTTAGTCGGCACTGAA. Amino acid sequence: CASSLVGTE. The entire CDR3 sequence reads CASSLVGTEAFF.

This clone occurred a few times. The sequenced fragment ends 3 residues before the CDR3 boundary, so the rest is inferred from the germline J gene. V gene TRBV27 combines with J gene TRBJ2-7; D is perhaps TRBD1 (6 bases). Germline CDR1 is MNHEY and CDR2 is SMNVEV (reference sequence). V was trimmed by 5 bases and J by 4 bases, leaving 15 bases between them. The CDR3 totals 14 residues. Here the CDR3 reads CASSRTRTVYEQYF. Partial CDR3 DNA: TGTGCCAGCAGTCGCACCCGGACAGTGTACGAG.

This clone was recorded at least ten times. The covered CDR3 bases are TGTGCCAGTAACAGACTAGCGGACAATGAG. It specifies CASNRLADNE. The full-length CDR3 reads as CASNRLADNEQFF. V gene TRBV9 combines with J gene TRBJ2-1, with 9 bases aligning to TRBD2. The read ends 3 residues before the CDR3 terminus; that terminus is restored from the germline J gene. V lost 8 bases and J lost 5; bases outside the gene matches: 5. CDR1 and CDR2 (germline): SGDLS, YYNGEE. CDR3 length equals 13 residues.

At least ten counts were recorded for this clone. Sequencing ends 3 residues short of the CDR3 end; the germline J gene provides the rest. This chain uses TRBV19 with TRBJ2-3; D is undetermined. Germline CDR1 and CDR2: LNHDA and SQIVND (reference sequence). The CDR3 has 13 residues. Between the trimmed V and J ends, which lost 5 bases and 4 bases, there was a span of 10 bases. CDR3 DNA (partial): TGTGCCAGTAGTGATCGGGTTCCAGATACG. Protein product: CASSDRVPDT. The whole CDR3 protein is CASSDRVPDTQYF.

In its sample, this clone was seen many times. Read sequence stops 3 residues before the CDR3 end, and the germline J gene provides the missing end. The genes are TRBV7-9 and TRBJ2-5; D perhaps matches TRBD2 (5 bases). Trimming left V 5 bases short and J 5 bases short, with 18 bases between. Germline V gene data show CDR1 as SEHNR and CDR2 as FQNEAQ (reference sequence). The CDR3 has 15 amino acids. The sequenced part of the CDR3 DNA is TGTGCCAGCAGCACCAAACTAGGAGGTGGGGAGACC. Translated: CASSTKLGGGET. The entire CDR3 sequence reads CASSTKLGGGETQYF.

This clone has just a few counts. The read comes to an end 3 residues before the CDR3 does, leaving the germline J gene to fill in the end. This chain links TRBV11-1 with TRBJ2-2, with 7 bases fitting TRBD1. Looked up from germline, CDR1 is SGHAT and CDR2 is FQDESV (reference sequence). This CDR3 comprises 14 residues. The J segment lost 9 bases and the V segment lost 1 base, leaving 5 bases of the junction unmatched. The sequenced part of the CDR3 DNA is TGTGCCAGCAGCTTAGGACAGGGTATACGGGAG. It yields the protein CASSLGQGIRE. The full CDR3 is CASSLGQGIRELFF.